One sample yielded the 19 T cell receptor beta chains listed below, sequenced in a study of CXCR3-negative and CXCR3-positive naive CD8 T cells. UMI-labeled 5' RACE yielded the TRB cDNA libraries. TCRdb reanalyzed the 5' RACE reads and collapses them to one entry per CDR3 protein, without DNA. This sample lists around 47,000 distinct CDR3 sequences; its ten largest clones have roughly 14%. What was sequenced was memory CD8+ T cells from blood. All receptors derive from a human donor in good health. Some clones in this sample may be carry-over from other donors' samples.

The chain joins TRBV4-1 to TRBJ2-7. CDR1 and CDR2 (germline): MGHRA, YSYEKL. This CDR3 has 14 residues. The CDR3 spells CASSPHYPSYEQYF.

CDR3 residues: CASGRGGEQYF. V is TRBV5-1 and J is TRBJ2-7; TCRdb returns TRBD1, unconfirmable since there is no DNA. Germline assignment: CDR1 SGHRS and CDR2 YFSETQ. The CDR3 spans 11 residues.

The chain employs TRBV3-1 and TRBJ2-3; lacking DNA, the TRBD2 call made by TCRdb goes unchecked. This CDR3 has 15 residues. In germline, CDR1 is LGHDT, CDR2 YNNKEL (reference sequence). The CDR3 region is CASSQATSGADTQYF.

The chain couples TRBV29-1 to TRBJ1-2; TCRdb's D call, TRBD1, is unchecked because there is no DNA. The CDR3 covers 14 residues. Germline values: CDR1 SQVTM, CDR2 ANQGSEA. Here the CDR3 reads CSVEDSTGFYGYTF.

The chain couples TRBV4-1 to TRBJ1-5; TCRdb returns TRBD1, unconfirmable since there is no DNA. Germline V gives CDR1 MGHRA, CDR2 YSYEKL. This CDR3 region has 14 residues. This chain's CDR3 is CASSQDPGGQPQHF.

The J gene is TRBJ1-1, the V gene TRBV27; TCRdb names TRBD1, which stays unverified in the absence of DNA. Germline V gene sequence: CDR1 MNHEY, CDR2 SMNVEV (reference sequence). The CDR3 is 13 amino acids. The CDR3 sequence is CASSSTGDTEAFF.

The V and J genes are TRBV6-2 or TRBV6-3 and TRBJ1-2; lacking DNA, the TRBD1 call made by TCRdb goes unchecked. This CDR3 has 12 amino acids. From germline, CDR1 is MNHEY and CDR2 SVGEGT. The CDR3 loop is CASRQGALGYTF.

This chain joins TRBV7-2 and TRBJ2-3; TCRdb's D call, TRBD2, is unchecked because there is no DNA. Germline V CDR1 and CDR2: SGHTA, FQGNSA. The CDR3 sequence is 19 residues long. The CDR3 sequence is CASSWPGLAGGPGTDTQYF.

The V gene is TRBV11-3, the J gene TRBJ2-1; TCRdb reports TRBD1, a call that lacks DNA to check it against. The CDR3 is made up of 17 amino acids. Germline V gene lookup returns CDR1 SGHNT and CDR2 YENEEA. The CDR3 loop is CASSPMKGQLSYNEQFF.

V usage is TRBV12-3 or TRBV12-4 and J usage is TRBJ2-5; there is no DNA to check the TCRdb D call of TRBD1. This CDR3 is 16 amino acids long. The CDR3 region is CASSTRWTGGEETQYF.

The gene calls are TRBV5-4 and TRBJ2-3; TCRdb names TRBD1, which stays unverified in the absence of DNA. Per the germline V gene, CDR1 is SGHNT and CDR2 is YYREEE (reference sequence). The CDR3 sequence is 12 residues long. The CDR3: CASSPDPATQYF.

Frequency places this clonotype as medium-sized. The chain recombines TRBV15 with TRBJ2-3; with no DNA, the TCRdb D assignment of TRBD2 cannot be verified. The CDR3 totals 15 residues. The germline V gene has CDR1 LNHNV and CDR2 YYDKDF (reference sequence). This chain's CDR3 is CATSREGDYTDTQYF.

The chain uses TRBV5-1 and TRBJ2-1; TCRdb's D call, TRBD2, is unchecked because there is no DNA. Germline V gene data show CDR1 as SGHRS and CDR2 as YFSETQ. The CDR3 contains 14 residues. The CDR3 region is CASTSGLADNEQFF.

The chain employs TRBV19 and TRBJ1-4; TCRdb lists TRBD1, though no DNA is available to test this call. Per germline, CDR1 LNHDA and CDR2 SQIVND (reference sequence). The CDR3 is 13 amino acids. This CDR3 is CAALDRPNEKLFF.

V and J are TRBV14 and TRBJ2-7; TCRdb's D gene call, TRBD1, goes unchecked for lack of DNA. This CDR3 region has 14 residues. From germline, CDR1 is SGHDN and CDR2 FVKESK. The chain's CDR3 is CASSSQGPSYEQYF. Using reference TRBV14 and TRBJ2-7 for the parts outside the CDR3, the full variable domain is EAGVTQFPSHSVIEKGQTVTLRCDPISGHDNLYWYRRVMGKEIKFLLHFVKESKQDESGMPNNRFLAERTGGTYSTLKVQPAELEDSGVYFCASSSQGPSYEQYFGPGTRLTVT.

V gene TRBV6-2 or TRBV6-3 combines with J gene TRBJ2-7; without DNA, the TCRdb call of TRBD2 cannot be checked. Germline V lookup: CDR1 MNHEY, CDR2 SVGEGT. The CDR3 extends over 14 amino acids. The CDR3 sequence: CASSCGTEAYEQYF.

The chain joins TRBV10-3 to TRBJ2-6. Germline CDR1 and CDR2: ENHRY and SYGVKD. The CDR3 length is 15 residues. CDR3 region: CAIRMDSSGANVLTF.

J is TRBJ2-3 and V is TRBV29-1; TCRdb lists TRBD2, though no DNA is available to test this call. The germline gives CDR1 SQVTM, CDR2 ANQGSEA. This CDR3 spans 15 amino acids. CDR3 residues: CSAGGRAPIGDTQCF.

This sequence joins TRBV12-3 or TRBV12-4 and TRBJ2-5; TCRdb selects TRBD1, and the lack of DNA leaves this call unchecked. The CDR3 loop spans 14 amino acids. CDR3: CASSTYVPGETQYF.